Listed below are T cell receptor beta chains from one sample, sequenced in a study of CD8+CD57+ T cells in acquired aplastic anemia. MiXCR was run by TCRdb on the reads, yielding one entry per CDR3 protein. The table lists approximately 80,000 distinct CDR3 sequences, 70% of them singletons. Sequences were obtained from sorted CD4+, CD8+, or CD8+CD57+ T cells (not recorded which) from PBMCs. The receptors stem from a human donor with aplastic anemia. Each CDR3 is given with its conserved first and last residue. D genes are given only for firm matches. Clone size is not always given. Where it is, it says once, few, many or a class for expanded clones.

CDR3	DNA	size	V	J	D
CASSRGGRDSPLHF	TGTGCCAGCAGCCGAGGGGGGCGGGATTCACCCCTCCACTTT	-	TRBV7-3	TRBJ1-6	-
CSANYGYTF	TGCAGTGCTAACTATGGCTACACCTTC	few	TRBV20-1	TRBJ1-2	-
CASSMSLRAGNSPLHF	TGTGCCAGCAGCATGTCCCTCAGGGCAGGGAATTCACCCCTCCACTTT	-	TRBV5-4	TRBJ1-6	-
CATPRGVTDTQYF	TGTGCCACCCCAAGGGGGGTAACAGATACGCAGTATTTT	few	TRBV7-9	TRBJ2-3	-
CSASYPGGGKNEQFF	TGCAGTGCTTCCTATCCAGGGGGTGGAAAGAATGAGCAGTTCTTC	-	TRBV20-1	TRBJ2-1	TRBD1
CASSPGTGVPHEQYF	TGTGCCAGCAGTCCCGGGACAGGGGTTCCCCACGAGCAGTACTTC	-	TRBV2	TRBJ2-7	TRBD1
CSVVGREVETQYF	TGCAGCGTTGTTGGCAGGGAGGTTGAGACCCAGTACTTC	few	TRBV29-1	TRBJ2-5	-
CSSGLAETQYF	TGCAGCTCCGGGCTAGCGGAGACCCAGTACTTC	-	TRBV29-1	TRBJ2-5	-
CASSRGYPGPQYF	TGTGCCAGCAGCAGGGGCTATCCGGGTCCCCAGTACTTC	many	TRBV7-2	TRBJ2-7	-
CASSQVGTGGHEQYF	TGCGCCAGCAGCCAAGTTGGGACAGGGGGCCACGAGCAGTACTTC	-	TRBV4-1	TRBJ2-7	TRBD1
CASSFLQAFF	TGTGCCAGCAGCTTTTTACAAGCTTTCTTT	-	TRBV7-2	TRBJ1-1	-
CASSTKYEQYF	TGTGCCAGTAGTACTAAGTACGAGCAGTACTTC	-	TRBV19	TRBJ2-7	-
CASSSSATYGYTF	TGCGCCAGCAGCTCATCGGCCACTTATGGCTACACCTTC	-	TRBV5-1	TRBJ1-2	-
CASNQGQGEKLFF	TGTGCCAGCAATCAAGGGCAAGGTGAAAAACTGTTTTTT	-	TRBV2	TRBJ1-4	-
CASSVLEGGDEQFF	TGTGCCAGCAGCGTACTCGAGGGCGGGGATGAGCAGTTCTTC	many	TRBV9	TRBJ2-1	-
CASSYHREGTEAFF	TGTGCCAGCAGTTACCACAGGGAAGGCACTGAAGCTTTCTTT	-	TRBV6-5	TRBJ1-1	-
CSALGQSLGGYTF	TGCAGTGCTTTGGGACAGTCTCTGGGTGGCTACACCTTC	many	TRBV20-1	TRBJ1-2	TRBD1
CSTTTGSGQPQHF	TGCAGTACCACTACAGGTTCAGGTCAGCCCCAGCATTTT	-	TRBV20-1	TRBJ1-5	-
CASSFRGSSTDTQYF	TGTGCCAGCAGTTTTAGGGGATCGAGCACAGATACGCAGTATTTT	-	TRBV12-3/TRBV12-4	TRBJ2-3	-
CATSVSGQVTPDTQYF	TGTGCCACCAGCGTTTCGGGACAGGTTACCCCAGATACGCAGTACTTT	-	TRBV15	TRBJ2-3	TRBD1
CASSLAGAFF	TGTGCCAGCAGCTTAGCGGGAGCTTTCTTC	-	TRBV7-2	TRBJ1-1	-
CASSPGRETQYF	TGTGCCAGCAGCCCCGGTCGTGAGACCCAGTACTTC	-	TRBV9	TRBJ2-5	-
CASSLGASPLHF	TGTGCCAGCAGCTTGGGGGCTTCACCCCTCCACTTT	-	TRBV7-9	TRBJ1-6	-
CATRGTVDTGELFF	TGTGCCACCAGGGGGACAGTCGACACCGGGGAGCTGTTTTTT	-	TRBV24-1	TRBJ2-2	TRBD1
CATSVGYGNQPQHF	TGTGCCACCAGTGTTGGGTACGGGAATCAGCCCCAGCATTTT	-	TRBV24-1	TRBJ1-5	-
CASSNLGQPQHF	TGTGCCAGCAGTAACCTGGGTCAGCCCCAGCATTTT	-	TRBV12-3/TRBV12-4	TRBJ1-5	-
CASSESRWTVYNEQFF	TGTGCCAGCAGTGAATCTCGGTGGACGGTCTACAATGAGCAGTTCTTC	few	TRBV25-1	TRBJ2-1	-
CSVEWDGGEKLFF	TGCAGCGTTGAATGGGACGGCGGTGAAAAACTGTTTTTT	-	TRBV29-1	TRBJ1-4	-
CASSYSMLDRSYEQYF	TGTGCCAGCAGTTACTCGATGCTGGACAGATCCTACGAGCAGTACTTC	-	TRBV6-5	TRBJ2-7	-
CASSELYEQYF	TGTGCCAGCAGTGAGTTGTACGAGCAGTACTTC	few	TRBV2	TRBJ2-7	-
CASSPQFGKAFF	TGTGCCAGTAGTCCGCAATTCGGGAAAGCTTTCTTT	-	TRBV19	TRBJ1-1	-
CASSAGSGVQSADEQYF	TGTGCCAGCAGTGCGGGTAGCGGGGTTCAGTCGGCGGACGAGCAGTACTTC	-	TRBV25-1	TRBJ2-7	TRBD2
CAGSQRTSLNTIYF	TGCGCCGGCAGCCAGAGGACAAGTTTAAACACCATATATTTT	-	TRBV4-1	TRBJ1-3	-
CAISGTENNEQFF	TGTGCCATCAGTGGGACCGAGAACAATGAGCAGTTCTTC	few	TRBV10-3	TRBJ2-1	-
CASSATGLGYEQYF	TGTGCCAGCAGCGCGACAGGGCTGGGGTACGAGCAGTACTTC	once	TRBV7-3	TRBJ2-7	TRBD1
CAIRDSSGNTIYF	TGTGCCATCAGAGACAGCTCTGGAAACACCATATATTTT	few	TRBV10-3	TRBJ1-3	-
CASSPRGQGANEQYF	TGTGCCAGCAGCCCCCGTGGACAGGGGGCAAACGAGCAGTACTTC	-	TRBV7-9	TRBJ2-7	TRBD1
CAISDGGSSYELFF	TGTGCCATCAGTGACGGCGGGAGCTCCTACGAGCTGTTTTTT	-	TRBV10-3	TRBJ2-2	TRBD2
CASSPLRGADTQYF	TGTGCCAGCAGCCCCCTCCGGGGGGCGGATACGCAGTATTTT	many	TRBV7-2	TRBJ2-3	-
CASSISGSYEQYF	TGTGCCAGTAGTATCTCGGGCTCCTACGAGCAGTACTTC	-	TRBV19	TRBJ2-7	-
CASSASGEAFF	TGTGCCAGCAGCGCCTCGGGTGAAGCTTTCTTT	-	TRBV7-9	TRBJ1-1	-
CAISARGGLSYEQYF	TGTGCCATCAGTGCCCGGGGGGGGCTCTCCTACGAGCAGTACTTC	-	TRBV10-3	TRBJ2-7	TRBD2
CASSSGQYSLDEQFF	TGTGCCAGCAGCTCGGGACAGTACAGCCTTGATGAGCAGTTCTTC	-	TRBV25-1	TRBJ2-1	TRBD1
CSARVGVTGELFF	TGCAGTGCTAGAGTCGGGGTCACCGGGGAGCTGTTTTTT	-	TRBV20-1	TRBJ2-2	-
CSARDWRGGNTGELFF	TGCAGTGCTAGAGACTGGCGGGGGGGGAACACCGGGGAGCTGTTTTTT	-	TRBV20-1	TRBJ2-2	TRBD2